The 18 T cell receptor beta chains presented below share a single source sample, sequenced in a study of technical replicates of blood from a few donors. Data came from immunoSEQ multiplex PCR; TCRdb stores just in-frame clones and leaves some out. The sample consists of about 15,000 clones, less than 90% of them appearing once. Sequencing input: PBMCs. Every receptor here comes from a human donor in good health.

In this sample, this clone turned up a few times. This rearrangement joins TRBV29-1 to TRBJ2-7; a possible D gene is TRBD1 (6 bases). The CDR3 extends over 12 amino acids. Between the trimmed V and J ends, which lost 6 bases and 2 bases, there was a span of 11 bases. Looked up from germline, CDR1 is SQVTM and CDR2 is ANQGSEA. Here the CDR3 reads CSVGGQTYEQYF. The DNA for the CDR3 is TGCAGCGTAGGGGGACAAACCTACGAGCAGTACTTC.

This chain's CDR3 is CASSEWGTSGPLAKNIQYF. CDR3 sequence (DNA): TGTGCCAGCAGTGAATGGGGGACTAGCGGACCTCTGGCCAAAAACATTCAGTACTTC. The rearrangement joins TRBV6-1 to TRBJ2-4; 11 bases fit TRBD2. CDR1 and CDR2 (germline): MNHNS, SASEGT. This CDR3 has 19 residues. The V gene end was trimmed by 2 bases and the J gene end by 1 base; junction bases not matched to a gene: 10.

This chain uses TRBV6-5 with TRBJ1-6; TRBD1 is a possible D gene (6 bases). The CDR3 extends over 14 amino acids. The V gene lost 6 bases and the J gene lost 4 bases, with 10 bases spanning the gap. CDR1 and CDR2 from the germline V gene are MNHEY and SVGAGI. The CDR3 sequence is CASSRTVYNSPLHF. CDR3 DNA: TGTGCCAGCAGCAGGACAGTTTATAATTCACCCCTCCACTTT.

This chain joins TRBV28 and TRBJ1-5, with 10 bases aligning to TRBD1. V lost 5 bases and J lost 8; bases outside the gene matches: 6. Germline V gives CDR1 MDHEN, CDR2 SYDVKM. This CDR3 region has 14 residues. The CDR3 bases are TGTGCCAGCAGTACCGGACAGGGGGGCGAGCCCCAGCATTTT. Translated: CASSTGQGGEPQHF. The full variable domain, in which reference TRBV28 and TRBJ1-5 provide the parts outside the CDR3, is DVKVTQSSRYLVKRTGEKVFLECVQDMDHENMFWYRQDPGLGLRLIYFSYDVKMKEKGDIPEGYSVSREKKERFSLILESASTNQTSMYLCASSTGQGGEPQHFGDGTRLSIL.

The genes are TRBV11-3 and TRBJ2-1; maybe TRBD2 (6 bases). The germline gives CDR1 SGHNT, CDR2 YENEEA. V was shortened by 1 base and J by 6 bases, with 19 bases between the two germline ends. This CDR3 is 17 amino acids long. CDR3 bases: TGTGCCAGCAGCTTAGGCAGGGAGCGGGTGACGGGCAATGAGCAGTTCTTC. Amino acid sequence: CASSLGRERVTGNEQFF.

The rearrangement links TRBV11-2 to TRBJ1-2, with D possibly matching TRBD1 (5 bases). The V and J ends lost 1 base and 2 bases respectively, with 5 bases between them. CDR1 SGHAT and CDR2 FQNNGV come from the germline V gene. This CDR3 is 13 amino acids long. CDR3 nucleotides: TGTGCCAGCAGCTTAGGGACAAACTATGGCTACACCTTC. It encodes CASSLGTNYGYTF. Together with reference TRBV11-2 and TRBJ1-2, the CDR3 gives the full variable domain: EAGVAQSPRYKIIEKRQSVAFWCNPISGHATLYWYQQILGQGPKLLIQFQNNGVVDDSQLPKDRFSAERLKGVDSTLKIQPAKLEDSAVYLCASSLGTNYGYTFGSGTRLTVV.

The V and J genes are TRBV5-4 and TRBJ2-5; 7 bases are shared with TRBD1. The CDR3 loop spans 13 amino acids. The trim removed 3 bases at V and 6 bases at J, leaving 5 bases unmatched. Germline CDR1 is SGHNT and CDR2 is YYREEE (reference sequence). CDR3 DNA: TGTGCCAGCAGCTCTGACAGGGCCAAGACCCAGTACTTC. This translates into CASSSDRAKTQYF.

This chain joins TRBV5-3 and TRBJ2-3; 15 bases align to TRBD2. TRBV5-3 is known as an ORF, though its function is uncertain. The CDR3 totals 17 residues. The V and J ends lost 8 bases and 7 bases, in that order; junction bases with no gene match: 14. CDR3 protein: CARPPGLAGGDKNTQYF. CDR3 coding DNA: TGTGCCAGGCCTCCGGGACTAGCGGGAGGTGATAAAAATACGCAGTATTTT.

The rearrangement joins TRBV14 to TRBJ1-1; 8 bases fit TRBD1. J was trimmed by 7 bases and V by 4 bases; bases with no gene match: 5. This CDR3 comprises 13 residues. The germline CDR1 and CDR2 sequences are SGHDN and FVKESK. In nucleotides, the CDR3 is TGTGCCAGCAGCCTCCGGACAGGGATTGAAGCTTTCTTT. It codes for CASSLRTGIEAFF.

V usage is TRBV27 and J usage is TRBJ2-7; unclear D gene. Between the trimmed V and J ends, which lost 2 bases and 3 bases, there was a span of 5 bases. The CDR3 runs 12 residues. Germline CDR1 MNHEY, CDR2 SMNVEV (reference sequence). CDR3 sequence reads: CASSLIGYEQYF. CDR3 nucleotides: TGTGCCAGCAGTTTAATCGGCTACGAGCAGTACTTC.

The genes are TRBV5-1 and TRBJ2-7; 7 nucleotides align to TRBD1. Trimming cost V 4 bases and J 5 bases; bases outside gene matches: 6. CDR3 length equals 13 residues. Per germline, CDR1 SGHRS and CDR2 YFSETQ. The CDR3 DNA reads as TGCGCCAGCAGCCTGGACAGGTTAGACGAGCAGTACTTC. Protein product: CASSLDRLDEQYF.

The gene calls are TRBV6-5 and TRBJ1-1; perhaps TRBD1 as D (6 bases). V dropped 6 bases and J dropped 4 bases, with 12 bases sitting between them. CDR1 and CDR2 from the germline V gene are MNHEY and SVGAGI. The CDR3 runs 13 residues. CDR3 protein: CASRSGQSTEAFF. Written as DNA, the CDR3 is TGTGCCAGCAGATCGGGACAAAGCACTGAAGCTTTCTTT.

This chain links TRBV30 with TRBJ2-7, with 11 bases matching TRBD2. The V and J ends lost 1 base and 5 bases, in that order; junction bases with no gene match: 10. CDR1 is GTSNPN and CDR2 is SVGIG in the germline V gene (reference sequence). This CDR3 spans 16 amino acids. The CDR3, as DNA: TGTGCCTGGAGTGGCCTCTCACTAGCGGGAGCCAACGAGCAGTACTTC. It encodes CAWSGLSLAGANEQYF.

In regard to this clone: The junction shows a germline mismatch at one end, possibly a read error. The chain has TRBV5-1 and TRBJ1-4, with 7 bases aligning to TRBD1. The CDR3 sequence is 16 residues long. Looked up from germline, CDR1 is SGHRS and CDR2 is YFSETQ. CDR3 amino acids: CASSLGTVATNEKLFF. CDR3 sequence (DNA): TGTGCCAGCAGCCTCGGGACAGTAGCAACTAATGAAAAACTGTTTTTT. Using reference TRBV5-1 and TRBJ1-4 for the parts outside the CDR3, the full variable domain is KAGVTQTPRYLIKTRGQQVTLSCSPISGHRSVSWYQQTPGQGLQFLFEYFSETQRNKGNFPGRFSGRQFSNSRSEMNVSTLELGDSALYLCASSLGTVATNEKLFFGSGTQLSVL.

The J gene is TRBJ2-6, the V gene TRBV7-6; 8 bases are shared with TRBD1. Germline loops: CDR1 SGHVS, CDR2 FNYEAQ. The V segment lost 5 bases and the J segment 0 bases; nucleotides outside the gene matches: 6. CDR3 length: 17 residues. CDR3 DNA: TGTGCCAGCAGCCGGGACAGGTCTTTCTCTGGGGCCAACGTCCTGACTTTC. Amino acids: CASSRDRSFSGANVLTF.

The chain combines TRBV4-1 with TRBJ2-1, with 7 bases aligning to TRBD2. Trimming at V came to 8 bases and at J to 9 bases, leaving 13 bases not matched to a gene. CDR1 and CDR2 from the germline V gene are MGHRA and YSYEKL. The CDR3 runs to 14 residues. CDR3 region: CASGAGDRDGEQFF. Written as DNA, the CDR3 is TGCGCCAGCGGTGCGGGAGATAGGGACGGTGAGCAGTTCTTC.

CDR3 amino acids: CASSIQGPTEAFF. CDR3 sequence (DNA): TGTGCCAGTAGTATTCAGGGTCCCACTGAAGCTTTCTTT. The V gene is TRBV19, the J gene TRBJ1-1; D is possibly TRBD1 (5 bases). Germline CDR1 LNHDA, CDR2 SQIVND (reference sequence). Trimming took 3 bases from V and 4 from J, leaving 9 bases between them. This CDR3 is built from 13 residues.

This clone has a handful of counts. The genes are TRBV2 and TRBJ2-6; D call uncertain. Trimming pared 7 bases from V and 3 bases from J, leaving 7 bases between. The CDR3 covers 13 residues. The germline V gene encodes CDR1 SNHLY and CDR2 FYNNEI. CDR3 residues: CASNQDGANVLTF. CDR3 in DNA: TGTGCCAGCAATCAGGATGGGGCCAACGTCCTGACTTTC.